The text below deals with one T cell receptor beta chain. Its antigen is as yet unknown. This sample also contains other DNA sequences that code for the same CDR3. The data belong to a study of shared clonotypes between healthy human individuals. Study-level results: In general, naive subsets displayed greater estimated richness than memory subsets did.

The CDR3 loop spans 12 amino acids. V was shortened by 5 bases and J by 8 bases, with 10 bases between the two germline ends. Per the germline V gene, CDR1 is SGHDT and CDR2 is YYEEEE. Only in-frame clones appear in the TCRdb table, and some are missing; sequencing was by immunoSEQ multiplex PCR. The table records about 1 million clones, about 80% of them present only once. The clonotype originates from a man younger than 30 in good health. Sequencing was done on a sample of memory CD4+ T cells sorted from blood. Subset here: CD45RA-negative fraction. The V call is TRBV5-6, the J call TRBJ1-4; D gene ambiguous. The CDR3 protein is CASSFGNEKLFF. CDR3 in DNA: TGTGCCAGCAGTTTTGGAAACGAAAAACTGTTTTTT. The whole variable domain, filled in from reference TRBV5-6 and TRBJ1-4, reads DAGVTQSPTHLIKTRGQQVTLRCSPKSGHDTVSWYQQALGQGPQFIFQYYEEEERQRGNFPDRFSGHQFPNYSSELNVNALLLGDSALYLCASSFGNEKLFFGSGTQLSVL.